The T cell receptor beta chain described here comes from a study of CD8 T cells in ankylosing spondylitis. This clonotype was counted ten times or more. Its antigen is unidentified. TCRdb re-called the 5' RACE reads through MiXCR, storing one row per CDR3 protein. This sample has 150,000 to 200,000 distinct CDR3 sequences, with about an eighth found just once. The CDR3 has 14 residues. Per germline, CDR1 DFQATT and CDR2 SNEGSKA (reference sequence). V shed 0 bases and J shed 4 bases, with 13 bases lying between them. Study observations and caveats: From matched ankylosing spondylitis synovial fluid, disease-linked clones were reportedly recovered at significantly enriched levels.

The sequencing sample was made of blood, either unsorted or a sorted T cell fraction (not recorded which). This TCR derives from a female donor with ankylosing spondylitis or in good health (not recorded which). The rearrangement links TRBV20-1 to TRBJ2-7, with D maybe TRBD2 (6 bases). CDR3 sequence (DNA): TGCAGTGCTAGAGATCCGGGACTGAGTTACGAGCAGTACTTC. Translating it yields CSARDPGLSYEQYF.